The entry below describes one T cell receptor beta chain. Its antigen is undetermined. The data are from a study of shared clonotypes between healthy human individuals. With 0 bases removed from V and 5 bases from J, the gap between germline ends came to 10 bases. CDR1 and CDR2 (germline): SGHTA, FQGNSA. The CDR3 spans 14 residues. Study-wide points: In contrast to clonotypes shared by all four donors, non-shared clonotypes had lower generation probabilities. Researchers found naive subsets generally carried larger estimated richness than memory subsets.

Assay: immunoSEQ multiplex PCR; the TCRdb copy retains only in-frame clones and omits some. Of about 2 million clones in the sample, approximately 95% were seen once. The TCR originated in a man aged 18-30 years in good health. The J gene is TRBJ1-2, the V gene TRBV7-2; D not certain. Sequenced input: naive CD4+ T cells sorted from blood. Subset of the sample: CD45RA+ positively selected. The CDR3 DNA sequence: TGTGCCAGCAGCTTAGCTGGGGTGGGGTATGGCTACACCTTC. This codes for CASSLAGVGYGYTF.